The clone carrying this T cell receptor beta chain was detected a few times. The antigen remains unidentified. The trim removed 10 bases at V and 1 base at J, leaving 7 bases unmatched. CDR3 size: 14 residues. Germline CDR1 and CDR2: MGHDK and SYGVNS. The whole isolated RNA underwent reverse transcription, so sequencing captured expressed TCRB transcripts. Profiling relied on immunoSEQ multiplex PCR, and the TCRdb table lists in-frame clones only, not all of them. The sample shows around 690,000 clones, over 10% of them seen only once. The purity of all sorted populations exceeded 98%. This sample stems from a study of beta chain features in type 1 diabetes. Study-wide results and caveats: Patients with Type 1 diabetes showed moderately but significantly shorter TCRB CDR3s in all four CD4+ subsets.

This sequence was found in a man aged 30-40 years with type 1 diabetes. The sequenced sample was naive CD4+ T cells from blood. The chain is built from TRBV25-1 and TRBJ2-3; 8 nucleotides agree with TRBD2. For the CDR3, the DNA is TGTGCCACCTCCGATAGCGGGGGCACAGATACGCAGTATTTT. Translating gives CATSDSGGTDTQYF.